The 25 T cell receptor beta chains reported below all come from one sample, sequenced in a study of shared clonotypes between healthy human individuals. TCRdb's copy holds only in-frame clones and misses some; the assay was immunoSEQ multiplex PCR. The sample holds around 750,000 clones, around two thirds seen once. The sample was memory CD4+ T cells sorted from blood. Subset noted: CD45RA-negative fraction. These receptors all come from a woman aged 25 to 39 in good health.

This clone was detected only once. This chain uses TRBV6-9 with TRBJ1-5; D call uncertain. This CDR3 is 15 amino acids long. CDR1 and CDR2 (germline): MNHGY, SVAAGI. The germline V and J ends were trimmed by 9 bases and 4 bases, with 19 bases remaining between them. DNA for the CDR3: TGTGCCAGGCCAGGAGGAATCTTCCTGAATCAGCCCCAGCATTTT. Translating gives CARPGGIFLNQPQHF.

The rearrangement links TRBV5-6 to TRBJ2-3; no definite D call. The CDR3 runs to 13 residues. Germline values: CDR1 SGHDT, CDR2 YYEEEE. V was trimmed by 0 bases and J by 0 bases, leaving 2 bases between them. CDR3: CASSLASTDTQYF. In DNA, the CDR3 is TGTGCCAGCAGCTTGGCGAGCACAGATACGCAGTATTTT.

The V gene is TRBV19, the J gene TRBJ2-2; 8 nucleotides align to TRBD1. The CDR3 loop spans 15 amino acids. V lost 2 bases to trimming and J lost 4 bases; unmatched junction nucleotides: 3. Germline V gene sequence: CDR1 LNHDA, CDR2 SQIVND (reference sequence). CDR3 protein: CASSIWDRLTGELFF. In DNA, the CDR3 is TGTGCCAGTAGTATATGGGACAGGCTCACCGGGGAGCTGTTTTTT.

The chain joins TRBV7-9 to TRBJ2-1; 7 bases are a match to TRBD1. The CDR3 loop spans 11 amino acids. V lost 5 bases and J lost 15; bases outside the gene matches: 7. Germline CDR1 and CDR2: SEHNR and FQNEAQ (reference sequence). The CDR3 DNA reads TGTGCCAGCAGCCTTGGACAGGTGGGGTTCTTC. Protein: CASSLGQVGFF.

This clone showed up just a few times. V is TRBV5-4 and J is TRBJ2-3; D is possibly TRBD2 (6 bases). V lost 4 bases to trimming and J lost 4 bases, with 13 bases between them. CDR1 is SGHNT and CDR2 is YYREEE in the germline V gene (reference sequence). This CDR3 comprises 14 residues. The CDR3 sequence: CASSGRDSPDTQYF. In DNA, the CDR3 is TGTGCCAGCAGCGGCCGGGACTCACCAGATACGCAGTATTTT.

This clone was observed many times. The V and J genes are TRBV7-2 and TRBJ1-1; D not certain. V lost 0 bases to trimming and J lost 11 bases, with 13 bases between them. This CDR3 region has 13 residues. Germline-derived CDR1 and CDR2 are SGHTA and FQGNSA. This CDR3 is CASSLAAGRGAFF. Written as DNA, the CDR3 is TGTGCCAGCAGCTTAGCGGCCGGTAGAGGGGCTTTCTTT.

This clone showed up just a few times. This rearrangement joins TRBV2 to TRBJ2-2; 9 nucleotides agree with TRBD2. CDR1 is SNHLY, CDR2 FYNNEI, per germline. With 7 bases clipped from V and 4 bases from J, the junction kept 7 bases outside the gene matches. The CDR3 length is 15 residues. CDR3 region: CASKVSGSITGELFF. CDR3 bases: TGTGCCAGCAAGGTTAGCGGGAGTATCACCGGGGAGCTGTTTTTT.

The rearrangement links TRBV2 to TRBJ2-3, with 10 bases aligning to TRBD2. Per germline, CDR1 SNHLY and CDR2 FYNNEI. V trimming: 6 bases; J trimming: 0 bases; junction bases outside the gene matches: 3. The CDR3 runs to 15 residues. For the CDR3, the DNA is TGTGCCAGCAGGGAGACTAGCGGGAGCACAGATACGCAGTATTTT. Protein: CASRETSGSTDTQYF.

This chain links TRBV6-1 with TRBJ2-1; 9 bases align to TRBD2. This CDR3 is built from 14 residues. Germline CDR1 and CDR2: MNHNS and SASEGT. Trimming at V came to 5 bases and at J to 6 bases, leaving 5 bases not matched to a gene. CDR3 nucleotides: TGTGCCAGCAGTTGGGGACTAGCCTCCAATGAGCAGTTCTTC. It specifies CASSWGLASNEQFF.

The sample holds a few counts of this clone. J is TRBJ1-1 and V is TRBV18; 9 bases align to TRBD1. The V gene's germline CDR1 is KGHSH and CDR2 LQKENI. J gave up 2 bases and V 0 bases, and 7 bases lay outside the gene matches. The CDR3 has 17 amino acids. In nucleotides, the CDR3 is TGTGCCAGCTCACCACCTGGGACAGGGAAGGCCAACACTGAAGCTTTCTTT. Protein: CASSPPGTGKANTEAFF.

This chain connects TRBV11-2 to TRBJ2-1; 8 nucleotides match TRBD2. The CDR3 covers 17 residues. Germline CDR1 is SGHAT and CDR2 is FQNNGV. Trimming at V came to 3 bases and at J to 3 bases, leaving 10 bases not matched to a gene. The CDR3 nucleotides are TGTGCCAGCAGCTTTCCCCAGCGGGGGCTAGGCTACAATGAGCAGTTCTTC. Its protein product is CASSFPQRGLGYNEQFF. Together with reference TRBV11-2 and TRBJ2-1, the CDR3 gives the full variable domain: EAGVAQSPRYKIIEKRQSVAFWCNPISGHATLYWYQQILGQGPKLLIQFQNNGVVDDSQLPKDRFSAERLKGVDSTLKIQPAKLEDSAVYLCASSFPQRGLGYNEQFFGPGTRLTVL.

This chain connects TRBV2 to TRBJ2-2; D gene uncertain. The germline CDR1 and CDR2 sequences are SNHLY and FYNNEI. The CDR3 spans 14 residues. The V gene lost 1 base and the J gene lost 4 bases, with 7 bases spanning the gap. Written as DNA, the CDR3 is TGTGCCAGCAGTGAAGGCTTTGGCACCGGGGAGCTGTTTTTT. Protein sequence: CASSEGFGTGELFF.

DNA of the CDR3: TGTGCCAGCAGCCCTAGGCCAGGGGGCGCAGCTGGAAACACCATATATTTT. Protein product: CASSPRPGGAAGNTIYF. The chain is built from TRBV7-8 and TRBJ1-3, with TRBD1 matching 8 bases. The CDR3 has 17 amino acids. V lost 5 bases, J lost 2 bases, and 11 bases stayed unmatched. Looked up from germline, CDR1 is SGHVS and CDR2 is FQNEAQ.

J is TRBJ2-5 and V is TRBV27, with unresolved D. The CDR3 covers 13 residues. Per the germline V gene, CDR1 is MNHEY and CDR2 is SMNVEV (reference sequence). V was trimmed by 4 bases and J by 11 bases, leaving 17 bases between them. The DNA of the CDR3 is TGTGCCAGCAGTTCCCTTCTAAAGGTGCAACAGTACTTC. Translating gives CASSSLLKVQQYF.

The chain employs TRBV2 and TRBJ2-1; D gene uncertain. The CDR3 consists of 13 residues. The germline V and J ends were trimmed by 6 bases and 7 bases, with 13 bases remaining between them. CDR1 and CDR2 (germline): SNHLY, FYNNEI. CDR3 bases: TGTGCCAGCAGGCCCCCAGCGCGGAATGAGCAGTTCTTC. Protein: CASRPPARNEQFF.

V gene TRBV28 combines with J gene TRBJ1-2; D possibly corresponds to TRBD1 (6 bases). The V gene lost 5 bases and the J gene lost 3 bases, with 19 bases spanning the gap. CDR3 length equals 16 residues. Germline values: CDR1 MDHEN, CDR2 SYDVKM. The CDR3 is CASSPPAHRDDYGYTF. For the CDR3, the DNA is TGTGCCAGCAGTCCCCCCGCTCACAGGGACGACTATGGCTACACCTTC.

The rearrangement uses TRBV6-5 and TRBJ2-3; D tentatively fits TRBD1 or TRBD2 (5 bases each). This CDR3 is built from 15 residues. Germline CDR1 reads MNHEY; CDR2 reads SVGAGI. With 2 bases removed from V and 2 bases from J, the gap between germline ends came to 11 bases. The CDR3 DNA is TGTGCCAGCAGTTACGGAACGGGACCCACAGATACGCAGTATTTT. Encoded protein: CASSYGTGPTDTQYF.

The V and J genes are TRBV5-4 and TRBJ1-1, with TRBD1 matching 7 bases. Germline CDR1 is SGHNT and CDR2 is YYREEE (reference sequence). J gave up 10 bases and V 0 bases, and 3 bases lay outside the gene matches. The CDR3 spans 12 residues. The CDR3 loop reads CASSLAGGIAFF. In nucleotides, the CDR3 is TGTGCCAGCAGCTTGGCAGGGGGGATAGCTTTCTTT.

This clone has a handful of counts. The chain combines TRBV15 with TRBJ2-7, with 10 bases identical to TRBD1. The CDR3 spans 16 residues. From germline, CDR1 is LNHNV and CDR2 YYDKDF (reference sequence). V trimming: 3 bases; J trimming: 4 bases; junction bases outside the gene matches: 9. The CDR3 coding sequence is TGTGCCACCAGCAGTAGGACAGGGGGTTTAGGATACGAGCAGTACTTC. This codes for CATSSRTGGLGYEQYF.

The chain employs TRBV6-1 and TRBJ2-7; D is tentatively TRBD1 or TRBD2 (5 bases each). V lost 7 bases to trimming and J lost 6 bases, with 13 bases between them. CDR3 length: 12 amino acids. Germline loops: CDR1 MNHNS, CDR2 SASEGT. CDR3 coding DNA: TGTGCCAGCACTATTGGGGGAAGCGAGCAGTACTTC. As protein: CASTIGGSEQYF.

The rearrangement joins TRBV5-1 to TRBJ2-6, with TRBD1 matching over 7 bases. The CDR3 has 14 residues. The V gene's germline CDR1 is SGHRS and CDR2 YFSETQ. Trimming removed 4 bases from V and 6 bases from J; junction bases left unmatched: 4. The CDR3 bases are TGCGCCAGCAGCGGGGACAGCCTGGCCAACGTCCTGACTTTC. Translating gives CASSGDSLANVLTF.

The chain combines TRBV29-1 with TRBJ2-3, with 10 bases lining up with TRBD2. Looked up from germline, CDR1 is SQVTM and CDR2 is ANQGSEA. The CDR3 length is 15 residues. The V gene end was trimmed by 6 bases and the J gene end by 0 bases; junction bases not matched to a gene: 6. CDR3 region: CSVAGLAVSTDTQYF. DNA for the CDR3: TGCAGCGTGGCCGGACTAGCGGTTAGCACAGATACGCAGTATTTT.

This clone was recorded at least ten times. The identical CDR3 is also encoded by other nucleotide sequences in the sample. The chain is built from TRBV19 and TRBJ2-3; D is possibly TRBD1 (6 bases). The germline CDR1 and CDR2 sequences are LNHDA and SQIVND (reference sequence). The CDR3 totals 13 residues. The germline V and J ends were trimmed by 3 bases and 6 bases, with 10 bases remaining between them. The CDR3 spells CASSIPRGDTQYF. The CDR3 DNA sequence: TGTGCCAGTAGTATTCCCAGGGGTGATACGCAGTATTTT.

The chain carries TRBV7-9 and TRBJ1-1; D unclear. Germline assignment: CDR1 SEHNR and CDR2 FQNEAQ (reference sequence). The length of the CDR3 is 14 residues. V was shortened by 8 bases and J by 3 bases, with 16 bases between the two germline ends. The CDR3 region is CASARWAGDTEAFF. In DNA form, the CDR3 reads TGTGCCAGCGCGAGGTGGGCGGGTGACACTGAAGCTTTCTTT.

This clone occurred many times. The chain couples TRBV4-1 to TRBJ1-4; no firm D call. The CDR3 length is 12 residues. V lost 3 bases to trimming and J lost 12 bases, with 11 bases between them. Germline-derived CDR1 and CDR2 are MGHRA and YSYEKL. CDR3 nucleotide sequence: TGCGCCAGCAGCCATTTGGACGGGGAACTGTTTTTT. Translated: CASSHLDGELFF.